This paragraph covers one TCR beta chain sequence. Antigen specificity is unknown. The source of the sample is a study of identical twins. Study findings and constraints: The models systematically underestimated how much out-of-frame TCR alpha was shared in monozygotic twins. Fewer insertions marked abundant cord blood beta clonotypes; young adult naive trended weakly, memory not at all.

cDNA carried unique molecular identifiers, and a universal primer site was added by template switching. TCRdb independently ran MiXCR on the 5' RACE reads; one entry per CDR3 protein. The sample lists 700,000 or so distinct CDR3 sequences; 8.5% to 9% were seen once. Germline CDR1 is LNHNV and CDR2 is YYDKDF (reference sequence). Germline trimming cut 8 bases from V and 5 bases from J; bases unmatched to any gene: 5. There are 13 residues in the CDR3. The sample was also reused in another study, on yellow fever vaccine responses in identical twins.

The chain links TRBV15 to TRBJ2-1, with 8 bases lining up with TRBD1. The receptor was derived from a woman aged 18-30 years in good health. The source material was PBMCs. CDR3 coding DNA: TGTGCCACCTGTCCGACAGGGGACAATGAGCAGTTCTTC. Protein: CATCPTGDNEQFF.